This TCR beta chain was profiled in a study of cytomegalovirus exposure and HLA in healthy donors. Between the trimmed V and J ends, which lost 6 bases and 3 bases, there was a span of 6 bases. The CDR3 is made up of 11 amino acids. Germline CDR1 is SGHNT and CDR2 is YYREEE (reference sequence). A multiplex PCR was run with 60 Vbeta primers and 13 Jbeta primers. The assay was immunoSEQ multiplex PCR, and TCRdb's table has in-frame clones only and misses some. The sample includes some 20,000 clones, around 75% of them seen just once. The origin of this receptor is a man between 18 and 29 years old in good health and CMV-seronegative. This chain uses TRBV5-4 with TRBJ1-1; D unclear. The sequenced sample consisted of PBMCs. CDR3 in DNA: TGTGCCAGCATCCGCGACACTGAAGCTTTCTTT. This gives the protein CASIRDTEAFF. Filled out from reference TRBV5-4 and TRBJ1-1, the complete variable domain reads ETGVTQSPTHLIKTRGQQVTLRCSSQSGHNTVSWYQQALGQGPQFIFQYYREEENGRGNFPPRFSGLQFPNYSSELNVNALELDDSALYLCASIRDTEAFFGQGTRLTVV.